The 29 T cell receptor beta chains below were found in one sample sequenced in a study of identical twins. One entry per CDR3 protein results from TCRdb running MiXCR on the 5' RACE reads. This table has 460,000 or so distinct CDR3 sequences, about 14% appearing once. This sample was shared with a second study, whose subject was yellow fever vaccine responses in identical twins.

The specimen was CD4+ T cells sorted from blood. The receptors were gathered from a woman aged 18-29 years in good health.

The sample holds one count of this clonotype. This chain joins TRBV2 and TRBJ2-5; D unresolved. The CDR3 consists of 13 residues. Germline CDR1 is SNHLY and CDR2 is FYNNEI. V lost 7 bases and J 2 bases, leaving 11 bases between the germline ends. This chain's CDR3 is CASKGSRQETQYF. CDR3 in DNA: TGTGCCAGCAAGGGTTCGAGACAAGAGACCCAGTACTTC.

This clonotype has just a few counts. The V call is TRBV24-1, the J call TRBJ2-1, with 13 nucleotides matching TRBD2. V shed 0 bases and J 9 bases; nucleotides not matched to a gene: 10. Germline CDR1 and CDR2: KGHDR and SFDVKD. This CDR3 spans 18 amino acids. The CDR3 loop reads CATSDLTFGTSGIGEQFF. Written as DNA, the CDR3 is TGTGCCACCAGTGATTTGACCTTCGGGACTAGCGGGATTGGTGAGCAGTTCTTC.

This clonotype was observed a few times. V and J are TRBV7-9 and TRBJ2-1; 7 bases fit TRBD2. After removal of 5 bases from V and 7 bases from J, the junction contained 5 bases not matched to a gene. The CDR3 extends over 13 amino acids. The germline CDR1 and CDR2 sequences are SEHNR and FQNEAQ (reference sequence). The chain's CDR3 is CASSVKGGNEQFF. CDR3 bases: TGTGCCAGCAGCGTAAAGGGAGGGAATGAGCAGTTCTTC.

V and J are TRBV7-2 and TRBJ1-1; 11 bases are shared with TRBD1. The CDR3 length is 15 residues. V lost 5 bases and J lost 6; bases outside the gene matches: 8. Germline loops: CDR1 SGHTA, CDR2 FQGNSA. DNA of the CDR3: TGTGCCAGCAGCCTCCGGGACAGGGGGAGAGCTGAAGCTTTCTTT. It encodes CASSLRDRGRAEAFF.

The CDR3 region is CASSLSVGGGAGEQFF. The DNA for the CDR3 is TGTGCCAGCAGCTTGTCCGTGGGCGGGGGGGCGGGTGAGCAGTTCTTC. The V call is TRBV7-2, the J call TRBJ2-1; 9 positions agree with TRBD2. This CDR3 contains 16 residues. V lost 3 bases to trimming and J lost 9 bases; unmatched junction nucleotides: 12. The germline V gene has CDR1 SGHTA and CDR2 FQGNSA.

This clonotype has a handful of counts. This chain uses TRBV2 with TRBJ2-6, with D hard to call. The CDR3 covers 16 residues. V gave up 7 bases and J gave up 0 bases, with 13 bases separating them. Germline V gene sequence: CDR1 SNHLY, CDR2 FYNNEI. CDR3 residues: CASISRLHSGANVLTF. CDR3 coding DNA: TGTGCCAGCATTTCAAGGCTCCACTCTGGGGCCAACGTCCTGACTTTC.

This clonotype occurred many times. The chain links TRBV2 to TRBJ2-3; D might be TRBD2 (5 bases). From germline, CDR1 is SNHLY and CDR2 FYNNEI. CDR3 length: 15 amino acids. The ends were cut back, 4 bases at V and 2 bases at J, with 13 bases in the middle. CDR3 nucleotide sequence: TGTGCCAGCAGTGGGATTGGACTGGACACAGATACGCAGTATTTT. Its protein is CASSGIGLDTDTQYF.

For the CDR3, the DNA is TGCGCCAGCAGCAACGAACGTGGCCATGGCTACACCTTC. Protein sequence: CASSNERGHGYTF. The chain is built from TRBV5-1 and TRBJ1-2, with D uncertain. Germline loops: CDR1 SGHRS, CDR2 YFSETQ. The CDR3 sequence is 13 residues long. Trimming shortened V by 4 bases and J by 6 bases, and 13 bases separated the two germline ends. Combining the CDR3 with reference TRBV5-1 and TRBJ1-2 gives the whole variable domain KAGVTQTPRYLIKTRGQQVTLSCSPISGHRSVSWYQQTPGQGLQFLFEYFSETQRNKGNFPGRFSGRQFSNSRSEMNVSTLELGDSALYLCASSNERGHGYTFGSGTRLTVV.

V is TRBV20-1 and J is TRBJ2-2; D call uncertain. From germline, CDR1 is DFQATT and CDR2 SNEGSKA (reference sequence). This CDR3 spans 13 amino acids. V lost 7 bases to trimming and J lost 3 bases, with 12 bases between them. The chain's CDR3 is CSVRSGDTGELFF. DNA of the CDR3: TGCAGTGTCCGATCTGGGGACACCGGGGAGCTGTTTTTT.

This clonotype appeared a few times. The rearrangement uses TRBV12-3 or TRBV12-4 and TRBJ1-1; D unclear. The CDR3 contains 15 residues. V dropped 3 bases and J dropped 1 base, with 12 bases sitting between them. CDR3 residues: CASSLERGPNTEAFF. Written as DNA, the CDR3 is TGTGCCAGCAGTTTGGAGCGTGGGCCGAACACTGAAGCTTTCTTT.

This clonotype was seen more than once but under ten times. The genes are TRBV20-1 and TRBJ2-5; D possibly matches TRBD1 or TRBD2 (5 bases each). V lost 5 bases and J lost 1, with 11 bases in between. This CDR3 has 13 residues. Germline V gene data show CDR1 as DFQATT and CDR2 as SNEGSKA (reference sequence). For the CDR3, the DNA is TGCAGTGCTCCCGGGACGGTCCAAGAGACCCAGTACTTC. This sequence encodes CSAPGTVQETQYF.

This clonotype was picked up a small number of times. The chain employs TRBV5-1 and TRBJ2-1; tentatively, D is TRBD2 (5 bases). This CDR3 region has 14 residues. Germline V CDR1 and CDR2: SGHRS, YFSETQ. V lost 0 bases, J lost 10 bases, and 14 bases lay in between. CDR3 sequence (DNA): TGCGCCAGCAGCTTGGACGGGATAAGCTGGGAGCAGTTCTTC. This translates into CASSLDGISWEQFF. Variable domain in full (rest from reference TRBV5-1 and TRBJ2-1): KAGVTQTPRYLIKTRGQQVTLSCSPISGHRSVSWYQQTPGQGLQFLFEYFSETQRNKGNFPGRFSGRQFSNSRSEMNVSTLELGDSALYLCASSLDGISWEQFFGPGTRLTVL.

This clonotype has just a few counts. The chain couples TRBV5-1 to TRBJ2-7; D unclear. Germline values: CDR1 SGHRS, CDR2 YFSETQ. This CDR3 has 14 amino acids. V lost 1 base and J lost 2, with 10 bases in between. CDR3 nucleotides: TGCGCCAGCAGCTTGCATCTAAGCCCCTACGAGCAGTACTTC. This sequence encodes CASSLHLSPYEQYF.

This clonotype was counted a few times. The V gene is TRBV6-2 or TRBV6-3, the J gene TRBJ2-1; no clear D. Germline CDR1 MNHEY, CDR2 SVGEGT. The CDR3 is 19 residues long. V gave up 0 bases and J gave up 1 base, with 19 bases separating them. The CDR3 nucleotides read TGTGCCAGCAGTTACTCGATTTTGTCGGGCCAAGGGTCCTACAATGAGCAGTTCTTC. Translating it yields CASSYSILSGQGSYNEQFF.

V and J are TRBV18 and TRBJ1-2; a possible D gene is TRBD1 (5 bases). The CDR3 has 15 amino acids. Germline lookup yields CDR1 KGHSH and CDR2 LQKENI. V shed 3 bases and J shed 4 bases, with 15 bases lying between them. The CDR3 loop is CASSPGTGGAYGYTF. The CDR3 DNA sequence: TGTGCCAGCTCACCCGGGACGGGGGGTGCCTATGGCTACACCTTC.

This sequence joins TRBV27 and TRBJ1-3; D not resolved. Germline CDR1 MNHEY, CDR2 SMNVEV (reference sequence). Between the trimmed V and J ends, which lost 6 bases and 4 bases, there was a span of 7 bases. The CDR3 contains 12 residues. CDR3 DNA sequence: TGTGCCAGCAGGTCGGAAGGAAACACCATATATTTT. This translates into CASRSEGNTIYF.

This chain links TRBV24-1 with TRBJ2-7; 9 bases match TRBD2. Unmatched junction bases numbered 16, after V lost 0 bases and J lost 5 bases. The CDR3 consists of 19 residues. Germline V gene sequence: CDR1 KGHDR, CDR2 SFDVKD. The CDR3 DNA follows: TGTGCCACCAGTGATTTGCATATAGCGGGAGAGGATCGGCGCGACGAGCAGTACTTC. It encodes CATSDLHIAGEDRRDEQYF.

This clonotype occurred a few times. The rearrangement links TRBV12-3 or TRBV12-4 to TRBJ2-1, with TRBD2 matching 8 bases. V dropped 5 bases and J dropped 7; count of bases not matched to a gene: 7. The CDR3 loop spans 14 amino acids. CDR3 DNA: TGTGCCAGCAGTCCTACTAGCGGAGAAAATGAGCAGTTCTTC. This encodes CASSPTSGENEQFF.

This sequence joins TRBV20-1 and TRBJ1-4; 9 nucleotides agree with TRBD1. This CDR3 region has 14 residues. Trimming at V came to 3 bases and at J to 6 bases, leaving 5 bases not matched to a gene. In germline, CDR1 is DFQATT, CDR2 SNEGSKA (reference sequence). CDR3 sequence: CSARVQGAHEKLFF. The CDR3 nucleotides read TGCAGTGCTAGGGTACAGGGGGCGCATGAAAAACTGTTTTTT.

V usage is TRBV6-2 or TRBV6-3 and J usage is TRBJ2-7, with 9 positions matching TRBD1. Trimming at V came to 8 bases and at J to 2 bases, leaving 16 bases not matched to a gene. The CDR3 runs to 17 residues. Germline CDR1 is MNHEY and CDR2 is SVGEGT. Here the CDR3 reads CASGAGTGTIMTYEQYF. The DNA of the CDR3 is TGTGCCAGCGGTGCCGGGACAGGGACTATAATGACCTACGAGCAGTACTTC.

This clonotype was detected only a few times. The rearrangement uses TRBV20-1 and TRBJ1-1; no reliable D call. The CDR3 is 14 residues long. Germline V gives CDR1 DFQATT, CDR2 SNEGSKA (reference sequence). V was clipped by 0 bases and J by 5 bases, with 13 bases between them. CDR3 sequence reads: CSARDRHTKTEAFF. CDR3 bases: TGCAGTGCTAGAGACCGACATACGAAGACTGAAGCTTTCTTT.

The sample holds a few counts of this clonotype. The rearrangement joins TRBV20-1 to TRBJ2-3; D not resolved. The CDR3 sequence is 14 residues long. V shed 4 bases and J shed 0 bases, with 11 bases lying between them. CDR1 is DFQATT, CDR2 SNEGSKA, per germline (reference sequence). CDR3 sequence (DNA): TGCAGTGCTAAACACGGTCCTAGCACAGATACGCAGTATTTT. Protein: CSAKHGPSTDTQYF.

This clonotype was counted a few times. The chain is built from TRBV5-1 and TRBJ2-2; D is possibly TRBD1 (6 bases). Trimming shortened V by 1 base and J by 4 bases, and 11 bases separated the two germline ends. The CDR3 runs to 15 residues. CDR1 SGHRS and CDR2 YFSETQ come from the germline V gene. CDR3 loop: CASSLSQGPTGELFF. Here the CDR3 DNA reads TGCGCCAGCAGCTTGTCTCAGGGGCCCACCGGGGAGCTGTTTTTT. Based on the CDR3 plus reference TRBV5-1 and TRBJ2-2, the full variable domain is KAGVTQTPRYLIKTRGQQVTLSCSPISGHRSVSWYQQTPGQGLQFLFEYFSETQRNKGNFPGRFSGRQFSNSRSEMNVSTLELGDSALYLCASSLSQGPTGELFFGEGSRLTVL.

This clonotype showed up just a few times. This chain links TRBV6-1 with TRBJ2-7; D might be TRBD2 (5 bases). V was cut by 5 bases and J by 3 bases, with 8 bases left in between. This CDR3 spans 12 amino acids. Germline assignment: CDR1 MNHNS and CDR2 SASEGT. Here the CDR3 DNA reads TGTGCCAGCAGTTATACTAGCTACGAGCAGTACTTC. Translating gives CASSYTSYEQYF.

This clonotype was detected only a few times. The rearrangement joins TRBV5-6 to TRBJ2-1; TRBD2 matches 12 bases. This CDR3 is 16 amino acids long. Germline-derived CDR1 and CDR2 are SGHDT and YYEEEE. V was pared by 4 bases and J by 7 bases, with 9 bases of the junction left unmatched. CDR3 amino acids: CASSQKRTSGMNEQFF. The CDR3, as DNA: TGTGCCAGCAGCCAGAAAAGGACTAGCGGGATGAATGAGCAGTTCTTC.

A note on this clonotype: The junction and the germline gene differ at one end; a read error may be behind it. The chain carries TRBV18 and TRBJ2-3; either TRBD1 or TRBD2 may fit D (5 bases each). CDR1 KGHSH and CDR2 LQKENI come from the germline V gene. The CDR3 has 13 residues. The CDR3: CASSPRDAETQYF. The DNA for the CDR3 is TGTGCCAGCTCACCCAGGGACGCAGAAACGCAGTATTTT. The variable domain in full, with the rest retrieved from reference TRBV18 and TRBJ2-3, is NAGVMQNPRHLVRRRGQEARLRCSPMKGHSHVYWYRQLPEEGLKFMVYLQKENIIDESGMPKERFSAEFPKEGPSILRIQQVVRGDSAAYFCASSPRDAETQYFGPGTRLTVL.

This chain uses TRBV5-8 with TRBJ2-5; 13 nucleotides line up with TRBD2. There are 16 residues in the CDR3. Germline V gives CDR1 SGHTS, CDR2 YDEGEE. The V gene end was trimmed by 9 bases and the J gene end by 5 bases; junction bases not matched to a gene: 13. In nucleotides, the CDR3 is TGTGCCACTCTGGGACTAGCGGGGCTCCGGACTGAGACCCAGTACTTC. Protein: CATLGLAGLRTETQYF. Full variable domain (rest looked up from reference TRBV5-8 and TRBJ2-5): EAGVTQSPTHLIKTRGQQATLRCSPISGHTSVYWYQQALGLGLQFLLWYDEGEERNRGNFPPRFSGRQFPNYSSELNVNALELEDSALYLCATLGLAGLRTETQYFGPGTRLLVL.

This clonotype was detected only a few times. The V call is TRBV7-2, the J call TRBJ1-2; a possible D gene is TRBD1 (5 bases). The CDR3 extends over 14 amino acids. V was trimmed by 5 bases and J by 7 bases, leaving 17 bases between them. Germline loops: CDR1 SGHTA, CDR2 FQGNSA. CDR3 in DNA: TGTGCCAGCAGCACCACGGTAGGGGAGTCTGGCTACACCTTC. Translation gives CASSTTVGESGYTF.

The chain links TRBV5-1 to TRBJ2-2; no definite D call. V was cut by 1 base and J by 4 bases, with 17 bases left in between. CDR1 is SGHRS and CDR2 is YFSETQ in the germline V gene. This CDR3 is built from 17 residues. CDR3 bases: TGCGCCAGCAGCTTGAGTAAGCTACCCTCGGGCACCGGGGAGCTGTTTTTT. This encodes CASSLSKLPSGTGELFF.